These T cell receptor beta chains were read from a single sample in a study of neurological immune-mediated disorders. TCRdb used MiXCR to reprocess the 5' RACE reads, holding one entry per CDR3 protein. The table has tens of thousands of distinct CDR3 sequences, around 10% seen once. Material for sequencing was PBMCs. These receptor sequences come from a man in his sixties with HTLV-1-associated myelopathy (HAM/TSP). Both conserved end residues are part of each CDR3. Each record gives: V gene, CDR3 length, D gene, J gene, clone size, CDR3 protein, CDR3 DNA. D genes are given only for firm matches. Size is omitted from some rows. Given values are once, few, many or a class for expanded clones.

TRBV20-1,13,TRBD2,TRBJ2-1,.,CSALAGSYNEQFF,TGCAGTGCCCTAGCGGGATCCTACAATGAGCAGTTCTTC
TRBV7-3,16,.,TRBJ1-5,many,CASSLIRGANNQPQHF,TGTGCCAGCAGCTTAATTAGGGGGGCGAACAATCAGCCCCAGCATTTT
TRBV2,14,.,TRBJ1-1,many,CASSESLGWGRAFF,TGTGCCAGCAGCGAATCGCTCGGCTGGGGCCGGGCTTTCTTT
TRBV28,15,TRBD2,TRBJ2-7,many,CASSKIAGDRYEQYF,TGTGCCAGCAGTAAAATAGCGGGAGATAGGTACGAGCAGTACTTC
TRBV12-5,15,TRBD1,TRBJ1-3,many,CASGPGQGAGNTIYF,TGTGCTAGTGGCCCCGGACAGGGGGCGGGAAACACCATATATTTT
TRBV7-9,21,TRBD2,TRBJ2-1,many,CASSSNKQGSASGRPYNEQFF,TGTGCCAGCAGCTCTAATAAACAGGGGAGCGCTAGCGGGAGGCCTTACAATGAGCAGTTCTTC
TRBV14,15,TRBD1,TRBJ2-5,many,CASSIFGQGWETQYF,TGTGCCAGCAGCATATTCGGACAGGGGTGGGAGACCCAGTACTTC
TRBV27,13,TRBD1,TRBJ2-7,many,CASSWDRGYEQYF,TGTGCCAGCAGTTGGGACAGAGGTTACGAGCAGTACTTC
TRBV9,14,TRBD2,TRBJ2-7,many,CASSVGTTLDGQYF,TGTGCCAGCAGCGTCGGGACTACCCTCGACGGGCAGTACTTC
TRBV28,14,TRBD1,TRBJ1-5,many,CASRPGQGNQPQHF,TGTGCCAGCAGACCAGGACAGGGTAATCAGCCCCAGCATTTT
TRBV20-1,16,TRBD2,TRBJ2-2,many,CSARVGTSGNTGELFF,TGCAGTGCTAGAGTAGGGACTAGCGGGAACACCGGGGAGCTGTTTTTT
TRBV4-1,14,.,TRBJ2-7,many,CASSQYPGDYEQYF,TGCGCCAGCAGCCAGTACCCGGGGGACTACGAGCAGTACTTC
TRBV20-1,15,TRBD2,TRBJ2-3,large,CSARDRLAPTDTQYF,TGCAGTGCTAGAGATCGACTAGCGCCCACAGATACGCAGTATTTT
TRBV20-1,16,TRBD2,TRBJ2-1,many,CSAPLPSGSSYNEQFF,TGCAGTGCCCCCCTCCCTAGCGGGTCCTCCTACAATGAGCAGTTCTTC
TRBV6-1,15,TRBD2,TRBJ2-1,many,CASTGGGSSYNEQFF,TGTGCCAGCACCGGGGGGGGTAGCTCCTACAATGAGCAGTTCTTC
TRBV9,15,.,TRBJ2-7,many,CASSTHASGIYEQYF,TGTGCCAGCAGCACGCACGCTAGTGGGATCTACGAGCAGTACTTC
TRBV29-1,12,.,TRBJ2-1,many,CSVEEGTNEQFF,TGCAGCGTTGAAGAAGGGACTAATGAGCAGTTCTTC
TRBV28,13,.,TRBJ2-5,many,CASSFGVMETQYF,TGTGCCAGCAGTTTTGGGGTGATGGAGACCCAGTACTTC
TRBV28,11,.,TRBJ1-2,many,CATLRTNGYTF,TGTGCCACCCTTCGGACGAATGGCTACACCTTC